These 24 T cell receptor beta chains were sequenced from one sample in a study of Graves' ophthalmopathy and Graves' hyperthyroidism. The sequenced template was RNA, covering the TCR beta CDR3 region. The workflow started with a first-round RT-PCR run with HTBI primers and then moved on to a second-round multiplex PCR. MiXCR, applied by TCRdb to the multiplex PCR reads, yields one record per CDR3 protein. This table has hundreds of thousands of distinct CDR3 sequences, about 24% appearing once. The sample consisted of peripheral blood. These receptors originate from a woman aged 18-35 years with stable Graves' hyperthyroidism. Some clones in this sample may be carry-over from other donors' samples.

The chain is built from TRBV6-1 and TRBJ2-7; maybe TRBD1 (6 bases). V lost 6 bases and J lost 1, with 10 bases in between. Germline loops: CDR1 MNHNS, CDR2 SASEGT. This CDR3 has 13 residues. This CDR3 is CASRQGFSYEQYF. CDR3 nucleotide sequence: TGTGCCAGCAGACAGGGATTTTCCTACGAGCAGTACTTC.

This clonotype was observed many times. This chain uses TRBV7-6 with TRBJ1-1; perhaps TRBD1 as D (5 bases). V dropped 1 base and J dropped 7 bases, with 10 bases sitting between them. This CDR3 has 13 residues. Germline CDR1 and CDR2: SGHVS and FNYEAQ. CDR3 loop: CASSLGVGDEAFF. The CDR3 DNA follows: TGTGCCAGCAGCTTAGGGGTAGGGGATGAAGCTTTCTTT.

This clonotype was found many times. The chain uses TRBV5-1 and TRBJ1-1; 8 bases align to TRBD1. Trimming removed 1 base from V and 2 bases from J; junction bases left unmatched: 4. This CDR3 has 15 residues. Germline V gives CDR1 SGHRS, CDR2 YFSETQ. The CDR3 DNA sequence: TGCGCCAGCAGCTTGACCGGGACAGGAAACACTGAAGCTTTCTTT. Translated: CASSLTGTGNTEAFF.

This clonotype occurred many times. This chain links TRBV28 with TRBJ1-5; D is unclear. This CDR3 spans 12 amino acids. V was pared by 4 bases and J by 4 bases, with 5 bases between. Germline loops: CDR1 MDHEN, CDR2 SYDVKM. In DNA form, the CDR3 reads TGTGCCAGCAGTTCTCGGAATCAGCCCCAGCATTTT. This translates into CASSSRNQPQHF.

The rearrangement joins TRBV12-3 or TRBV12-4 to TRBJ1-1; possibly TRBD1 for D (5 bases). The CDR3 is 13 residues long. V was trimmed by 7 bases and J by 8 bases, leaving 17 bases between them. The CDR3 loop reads CASTLDTRAEAFF. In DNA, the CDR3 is TGTGCCAGCACCTTGGACACTCGCGCCGAAGCTTTCTTT.

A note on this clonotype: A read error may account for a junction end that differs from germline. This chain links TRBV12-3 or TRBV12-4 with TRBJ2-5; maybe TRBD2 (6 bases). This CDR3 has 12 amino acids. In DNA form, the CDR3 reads TGTGCCAGCAAATCGGATGCGGGGTACCTTCGGTTC. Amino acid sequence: CASKSDAGYLRF.

The CDR3 DNA reads TGTGCCAGCACACAGGGGGCTAGGCTAGCTTTCTTT. The encoded protein is CASTQGARLAFF. This chain uses TRBV13 with TRBJ1-1; 9 bases match TRBD1. The CDR3 extends over 12 amino acids. Germline lookup yields CDR1 PRHDT and CDR2 FYEKMQ (reference sequence). V lost 7 bases to trimming and J lost 10 bases; unmatched junction nucleotides: 7.

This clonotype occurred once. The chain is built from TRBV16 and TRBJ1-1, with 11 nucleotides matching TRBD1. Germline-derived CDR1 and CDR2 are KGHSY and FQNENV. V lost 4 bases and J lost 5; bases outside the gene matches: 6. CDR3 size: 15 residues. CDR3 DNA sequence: TGTGCCAGCAGCCGGGGGACAGGGGGGTTGACTGAAGCTTTCTTT. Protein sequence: CASSRGTGGLTEAFF.

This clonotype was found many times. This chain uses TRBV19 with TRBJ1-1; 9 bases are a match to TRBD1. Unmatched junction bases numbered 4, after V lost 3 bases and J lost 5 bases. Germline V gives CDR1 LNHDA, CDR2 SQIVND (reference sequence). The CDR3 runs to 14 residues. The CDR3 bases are TGTGCCAGTAGTATTACAGGGGGCGAAACTGAAGCTTTCTTT. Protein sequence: CASSITGGETEAFF.

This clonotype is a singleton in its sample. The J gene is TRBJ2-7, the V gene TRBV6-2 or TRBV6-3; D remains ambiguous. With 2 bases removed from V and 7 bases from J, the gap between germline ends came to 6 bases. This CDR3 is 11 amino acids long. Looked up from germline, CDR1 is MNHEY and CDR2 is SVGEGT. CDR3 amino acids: CASSYTLEQYF. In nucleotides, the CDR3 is TGTGCCAGCAGTTACACTTTGGAGCAGTACTTC.

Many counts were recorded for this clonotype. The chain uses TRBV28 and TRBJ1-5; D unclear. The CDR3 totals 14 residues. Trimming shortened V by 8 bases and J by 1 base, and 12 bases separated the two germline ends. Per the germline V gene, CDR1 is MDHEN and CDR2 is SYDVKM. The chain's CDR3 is CASAGHESNQPQHF. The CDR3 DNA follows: TGTGCCAGCGCGGGCCATGAAAGCAATCAGCCCCAGCATTTT.

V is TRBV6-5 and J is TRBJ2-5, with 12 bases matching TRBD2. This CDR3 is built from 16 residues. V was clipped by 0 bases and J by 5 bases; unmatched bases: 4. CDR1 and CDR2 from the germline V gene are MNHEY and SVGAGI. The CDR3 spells CASSYSASGGGETQYF. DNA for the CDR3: TGTGCCAGCAGTTACTCGGCTAGCGGGGGGGGCGAGACCCAGTACTTC.

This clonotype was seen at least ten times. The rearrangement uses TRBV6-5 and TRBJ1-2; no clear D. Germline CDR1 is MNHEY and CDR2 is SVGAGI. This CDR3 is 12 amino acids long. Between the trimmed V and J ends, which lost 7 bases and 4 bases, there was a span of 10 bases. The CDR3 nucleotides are TGTGCCAGCAAGGTAGTAGGCTATGGCTACACCTTC. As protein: CASKVVGYGYTF.

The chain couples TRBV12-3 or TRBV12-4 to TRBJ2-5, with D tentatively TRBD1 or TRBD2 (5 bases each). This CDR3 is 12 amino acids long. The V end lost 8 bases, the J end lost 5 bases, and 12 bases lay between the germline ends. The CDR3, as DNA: TGTGCCAGCGGGGGATATTGGGAGACCCAGTACTTC. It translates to CASGGYWETQYF.

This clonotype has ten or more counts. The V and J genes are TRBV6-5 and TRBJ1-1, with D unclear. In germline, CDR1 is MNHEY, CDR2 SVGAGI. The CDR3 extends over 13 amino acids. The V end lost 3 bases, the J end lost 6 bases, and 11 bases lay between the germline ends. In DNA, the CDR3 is TGTGCCAGCAGTTATCAGGAGAGGGCTGAAGCTTTCTTT. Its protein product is CASSYQERAEAFF.

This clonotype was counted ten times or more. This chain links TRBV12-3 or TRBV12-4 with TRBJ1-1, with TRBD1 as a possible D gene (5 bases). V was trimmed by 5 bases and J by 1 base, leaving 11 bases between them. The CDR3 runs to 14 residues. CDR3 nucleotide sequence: TGTGCCAGCAGTCTCTTCGGGGGGAACACTGAAGCTTTCTTT. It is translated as CASSLFGGNTEAFF.

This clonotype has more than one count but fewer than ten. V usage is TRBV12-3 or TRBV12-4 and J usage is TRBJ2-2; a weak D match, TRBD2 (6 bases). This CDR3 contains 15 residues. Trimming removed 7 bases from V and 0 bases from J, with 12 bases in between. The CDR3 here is CASITTSANTGELFF. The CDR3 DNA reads TGTGCCAGCATCACGACTAGTGCGAACACCGGGGAGCTGTTTTTT.

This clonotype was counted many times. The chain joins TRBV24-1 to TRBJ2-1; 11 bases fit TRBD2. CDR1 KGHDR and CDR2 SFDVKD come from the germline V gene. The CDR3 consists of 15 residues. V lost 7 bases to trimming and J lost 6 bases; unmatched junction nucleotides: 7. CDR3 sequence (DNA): TGTGCCACCAGCCTAGCGGGAGGAGTCTCCAATGAGCAGTTCTTC. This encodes CATSLAGGVSNEQFF.

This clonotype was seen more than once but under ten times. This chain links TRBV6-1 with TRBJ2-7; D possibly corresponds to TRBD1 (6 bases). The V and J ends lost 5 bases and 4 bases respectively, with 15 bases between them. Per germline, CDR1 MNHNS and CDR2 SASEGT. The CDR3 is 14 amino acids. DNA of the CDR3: TGTGCCAGCAGTCATTTCAGGGGCGAATACGAGCAGTACTTC. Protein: CASSHFRGEYEQYF.

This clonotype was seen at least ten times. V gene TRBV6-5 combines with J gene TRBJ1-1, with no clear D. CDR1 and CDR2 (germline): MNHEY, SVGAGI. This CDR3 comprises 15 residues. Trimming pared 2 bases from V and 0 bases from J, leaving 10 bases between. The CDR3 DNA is TGTGCCAGCAGTTACCGAAGGGCCCTGAACACTGAAGCTTTCTTT. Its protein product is CASSYRRALNTEAFF.

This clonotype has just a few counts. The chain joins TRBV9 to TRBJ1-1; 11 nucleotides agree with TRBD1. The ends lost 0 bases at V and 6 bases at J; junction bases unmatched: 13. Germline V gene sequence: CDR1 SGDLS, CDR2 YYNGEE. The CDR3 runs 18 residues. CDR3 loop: CASSVAPRGDRGGSEAFF. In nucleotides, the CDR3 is TGTGCCAGCAGCGTAGCTCCGCGTGGGGACAGGGGGGGATCTGAAGCTTTCTTT.

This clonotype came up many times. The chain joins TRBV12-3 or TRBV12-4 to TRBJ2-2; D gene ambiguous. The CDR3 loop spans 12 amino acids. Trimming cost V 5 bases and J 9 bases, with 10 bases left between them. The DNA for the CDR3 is TGTGCCAGCAGTCACCCCTGGCGGGAGCTGTTTTTT. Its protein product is CASSHPWRELFF.

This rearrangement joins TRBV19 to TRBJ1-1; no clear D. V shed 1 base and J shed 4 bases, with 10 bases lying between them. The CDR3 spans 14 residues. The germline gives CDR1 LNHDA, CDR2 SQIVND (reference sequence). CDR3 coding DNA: TGTGCCAGTAGTATAGTTGTGGGAGGCACTGAAGCTTTCTTT. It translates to CASSIVVGGTEAFF. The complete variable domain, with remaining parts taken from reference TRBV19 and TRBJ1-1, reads DGGITQSPKYLFRKEGQNVTLSCEQNLNHDAMYWYRQDPGQGLRLIYYSQIVNDFQKGDIAEGYSVSREKKESFPLTVTSAQKNPTAFYLCASSIVVGGTEAFFGQGTRLTVV.

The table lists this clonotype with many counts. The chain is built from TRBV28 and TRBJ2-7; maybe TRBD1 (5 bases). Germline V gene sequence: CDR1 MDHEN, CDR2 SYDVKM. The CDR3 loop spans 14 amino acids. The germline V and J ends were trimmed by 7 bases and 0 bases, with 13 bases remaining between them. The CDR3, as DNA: TGTGCCAGCAAGGGGCCAACAGCCTCCTACGAGCAGTACTTC. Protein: CASKGPTASYEQYF.